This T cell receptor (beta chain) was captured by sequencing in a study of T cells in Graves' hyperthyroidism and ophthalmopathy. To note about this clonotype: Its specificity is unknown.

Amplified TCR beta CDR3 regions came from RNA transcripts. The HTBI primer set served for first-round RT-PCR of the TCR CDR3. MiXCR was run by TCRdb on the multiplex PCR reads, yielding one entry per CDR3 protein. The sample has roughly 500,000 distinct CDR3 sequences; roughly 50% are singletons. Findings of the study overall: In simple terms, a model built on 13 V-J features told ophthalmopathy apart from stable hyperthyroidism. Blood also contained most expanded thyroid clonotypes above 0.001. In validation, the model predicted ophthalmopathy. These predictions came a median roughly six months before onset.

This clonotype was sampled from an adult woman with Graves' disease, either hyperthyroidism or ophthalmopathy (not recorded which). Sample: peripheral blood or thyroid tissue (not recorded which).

The CDR3, as DNA: TGTGCCAGCAGCTACGAACGACAGGGGGGACAAGCTTTCTTT. Translated, it gives CASSYERQGGQAFF. The chain links TRBV7-2 to TRBJ1-1, with 9 bases identical to TRBD1. Germline V gives CDR1 SGHTA, CDR2 FQGNSA. This CDR3 is built from 14 residues. Trimming removed 4 bases from V and 9 bases from J; junction bases left unmatched: 9.